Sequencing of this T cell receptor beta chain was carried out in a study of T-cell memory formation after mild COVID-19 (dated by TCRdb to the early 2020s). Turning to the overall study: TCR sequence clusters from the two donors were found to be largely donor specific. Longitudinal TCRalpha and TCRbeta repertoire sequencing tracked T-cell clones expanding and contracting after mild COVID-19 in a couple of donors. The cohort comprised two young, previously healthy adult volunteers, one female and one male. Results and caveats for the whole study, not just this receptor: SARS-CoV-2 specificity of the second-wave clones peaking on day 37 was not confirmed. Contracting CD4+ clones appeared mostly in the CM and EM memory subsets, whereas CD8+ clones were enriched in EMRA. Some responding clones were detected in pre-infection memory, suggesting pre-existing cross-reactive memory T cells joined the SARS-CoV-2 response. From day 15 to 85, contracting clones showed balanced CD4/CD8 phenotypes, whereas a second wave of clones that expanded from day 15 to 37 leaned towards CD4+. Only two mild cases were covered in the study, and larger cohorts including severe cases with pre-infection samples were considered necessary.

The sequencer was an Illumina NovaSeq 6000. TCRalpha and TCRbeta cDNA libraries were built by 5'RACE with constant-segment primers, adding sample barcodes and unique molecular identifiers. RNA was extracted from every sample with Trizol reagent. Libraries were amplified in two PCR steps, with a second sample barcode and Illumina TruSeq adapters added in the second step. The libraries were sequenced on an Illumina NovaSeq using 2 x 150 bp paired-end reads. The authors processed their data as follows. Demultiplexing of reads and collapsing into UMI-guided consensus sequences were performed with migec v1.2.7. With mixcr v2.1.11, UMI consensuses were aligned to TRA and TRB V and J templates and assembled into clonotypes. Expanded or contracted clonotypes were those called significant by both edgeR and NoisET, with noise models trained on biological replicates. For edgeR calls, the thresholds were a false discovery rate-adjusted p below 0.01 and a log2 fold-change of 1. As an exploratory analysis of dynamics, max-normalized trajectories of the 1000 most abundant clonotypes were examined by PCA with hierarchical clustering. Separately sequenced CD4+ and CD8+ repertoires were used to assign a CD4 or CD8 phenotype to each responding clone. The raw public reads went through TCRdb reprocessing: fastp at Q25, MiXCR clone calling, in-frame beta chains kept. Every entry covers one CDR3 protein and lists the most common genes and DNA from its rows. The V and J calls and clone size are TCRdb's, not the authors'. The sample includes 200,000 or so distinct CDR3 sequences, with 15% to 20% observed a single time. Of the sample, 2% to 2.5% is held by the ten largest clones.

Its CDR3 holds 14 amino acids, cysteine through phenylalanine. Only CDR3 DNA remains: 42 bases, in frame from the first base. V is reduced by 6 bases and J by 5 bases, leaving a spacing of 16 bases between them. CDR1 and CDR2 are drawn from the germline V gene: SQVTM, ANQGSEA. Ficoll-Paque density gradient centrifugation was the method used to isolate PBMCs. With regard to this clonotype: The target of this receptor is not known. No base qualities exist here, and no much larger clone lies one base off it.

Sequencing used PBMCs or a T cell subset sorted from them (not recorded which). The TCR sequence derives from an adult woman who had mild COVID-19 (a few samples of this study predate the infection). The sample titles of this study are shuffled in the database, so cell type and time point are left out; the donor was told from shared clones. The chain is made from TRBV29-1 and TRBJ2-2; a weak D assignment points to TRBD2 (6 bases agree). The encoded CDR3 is CSVPQDRGTGELFF. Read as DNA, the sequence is TGCAGCGTGCCACAGGACCGGGGGACCGGGGAGCTGTTTTTT.